These 2 T cell receptor beta chains were all obtained from the same sample, sequenced in a study of cytomegalovirus exposure and HLA in healthy donors. Vbeta (60) and Jbeta (13) primers were used in the PCR. This table comes from immunoSEQ multiplex PCR, and its TCRdb copy is limited to in-frame clones, with some not included. This sample's table has just under 60,000 clones. Input material: PBMCs. The source of these receptors is a male donor in good health and CMV-seronegative.

The genes are TRBV30 and TRBJ1-2, with TRBD1 matching over 10 bases. The V gene's germline CDR1 is GTSNPN and CDR2 SVGIG (reference sequence). CDR3 length: 12 residues. V dropped 5 bases and J dropped 3; count of bases not matched to a gene: 0. CDR3 nucleotide sequence: TGTGCCTGGGGACAGGGGGACTATGGCTACACCTTC. It yields the protein CAWGQGDYGYTF.

V is TRBV5-1 and J is TRBJ2-3; D might be TRBD2 (5 bases). The CDR3 covers 17 residues. V lost 6 bases and J 3 bases, leaving 23 bases between the germline ends. Germline V gene sequence: CDR1 SGHRS, CDR2 YFSETQ. This CDR3 reads CASMIGLVSKSTDTQYF. DNA for the CDR3: TGCGCCAGCATGATTGGACTGGTGTCTAAGTCGACAGATACGCAGTATTTT.